This T cell receptor (beta chain) was sequenced in a study of CD8 T cells in ankylosing spondylitis. Study-level points and caveats: Enrichment of disease-linked clones was reportedly significant in matched ankylosing spondylitis synovial fluid. Prior literature has documented some motif variants in synovial fluid and blood from reactive arthritis. About 8 highly homologous variants formed a TCR beta motif that appeared characteristic of ankylosing spondylitis blood. CD8+ disease-linked clones were present at relatively low frequencies in blood.

Germline CDR1 SQVTM, CDR2 ANQGSEA. Trimming took 7 bases from V and 1 from J, leaving 12 bases between them. The CDR3 loop spans 13 amino acids. Quantitative molecular-barcoded 5'-RACE generated the TCR beta libraries. A single record per CDR3 protein comes from TCRdb applying MiXCR to the 5' RACE reads. The sample has a few hundred thousand distinct CDR3 sequences, about 13% seen once. This clonotype was seen repeatedly, ten times or more. Its antigen remains unidentified. The rearrangement joins TRBV29-1 to TRBJ2-3; a weak D match, TRBD1 (5 bases). Sample: blood, either unsorted or a sorted T cell fraction (not recorded which). The sequence derives from a male donor with ankylosing spondylitis. The CDR3, as DNA: TGCAGCGACCTATCGACAGGCACAGATACGCAGTATTTT. Amino acids: CSDLSTGTDTQYF.